Reported below is one TCR beta chain. Its matching antigen is unknown. Sequencing was performed with immunoSEQ multiplex PCR; in TCRdb, only in-frame clones are kept and a portion is missing. Here the sample spans some 50,000 clones, more than 65% being singletons. The data stem from a study of T cell responses to AZD1222 COVID-19 vaccine. Study observations and caveats: The sample set comprised mostly white British donors with more females, and clonal diversity was possibly underestimated. Regions 160-218 and 743-854 dominated among vaccine-associated CD4 TCRs spanning spike. The study sampled repertoires only after the peak T cell response. At baseline, seropositivity was found in only a handful of AZD1222 recipients.

Per germline, CDR1 SGHAT and CDR2 FQNNGV. This CDR3 is 15 amino acids long. Between the trimmed V and J ends, which lost 7 bases and 4 bases, there was a span of 19 bases. Sequencing used peripheral blood, obtained on day 0 of MenACWY control vaccination. This receptor was obtained from an adult in good health. This chain joins TRBV11-2 and TRBJ1-2; D perhaps matches TRBD1 (6 bases). The CDR3 region is CASTHELRDTYGYTF. The CDR3 region has the DNA TGTGCCAGCACGCACGAACTCCGGGACACCTATGGCTACACCTTC.